This TCR beta chain originates from a study of blood T cell repertoires in COVID-19. V was shortened by 2 bases and J by 8 bases, with 10 bases between the two germline ends. The germline V gene has CDR1 KGHSH and CDR2 LQKENI. This CDR3 comprises 13 residues. TCRdb's table, derived via immunoSEQ multiplex PCR, lists solely in-frame clones and lacks some. The profile shows about 330,000 clones, around 82% of them singletons. The sample taken for sequencing was peripheral blood. This TCR was sampled from a woman in her forties or fifties with acute or convalescent COVID-19. The chain links TRBV18 to TRBJ1-3; no clear D gene. The CDR3 here is CASSPGGSDTIYF. The CDR3 DNA reads TGTGCCAGCTCACCAGGAGGGTCGGACACCATATATTTT.